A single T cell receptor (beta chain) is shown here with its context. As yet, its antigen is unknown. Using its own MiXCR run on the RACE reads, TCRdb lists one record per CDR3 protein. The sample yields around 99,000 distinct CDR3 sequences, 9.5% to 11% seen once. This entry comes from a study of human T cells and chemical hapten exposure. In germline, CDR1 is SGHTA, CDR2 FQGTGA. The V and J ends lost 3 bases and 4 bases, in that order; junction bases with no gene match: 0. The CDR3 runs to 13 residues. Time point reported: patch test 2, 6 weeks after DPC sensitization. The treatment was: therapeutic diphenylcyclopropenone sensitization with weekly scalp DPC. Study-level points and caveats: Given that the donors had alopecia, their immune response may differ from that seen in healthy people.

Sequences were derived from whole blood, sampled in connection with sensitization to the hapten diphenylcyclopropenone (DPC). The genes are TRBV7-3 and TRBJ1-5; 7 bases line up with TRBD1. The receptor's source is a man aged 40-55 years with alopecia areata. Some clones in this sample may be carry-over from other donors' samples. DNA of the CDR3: TGTGCCAGCAGCTTGGGACAGAATCAGCCCCAGCATTTT. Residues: CASSLGQNQPQHF.